This TCR beta chain comes out of a study of early T cells in non-severe SARS-CoV-2 infection. Study overall: The authors sequenced bulk RNA from unsorted whole blood, leaving chains unpaired.

Individually, cDNA molecules had unique molecular identifiers attached to them. TCRdb used MiXCR to reprocess the 5' RACE reads, holding one entry per CDR3 protein. The profile shows about 58,000 distinct CDR3 sequences, around 12% of them singletons. This clonotype was seen more than once but under ten times. The junction had 8 bases not matched to a gene; V was cut back by 4 bases and J by 10 bases. CDR3 length: 15 amino acids. The germline V gene encodes CDR1 MDHEN and CDR2 SYDVKM. V gene TRBV28 combines with J gene TRBJ1-6; 9 positions match TRBD1. This clonotype originated in an adult who was a healthcare worker with PCR-confirmed SARS-CoV-2 infection or an uninfected control (not recorded which). Sequencing was performed on whole blood. CDR3 nucleotide sequence: TGTGCCAGCAGTTGGGGGACAGGGCGTGGATCACCCCTCCACTTT. Amino acid sequence: CASSWGTGRGSPLHF. The full variable domain, with the rest looked up from reference TRBV28 and TRBJ1-6, is DVKVTQSSRYLVKRTGEKVFLECVQDMDHENMFWYRQDPGLGLRLIYFSYDVKMKEKGDIPEGYSVSREKKERFSLILESASTNQTSMYLCASSWGTGRGSPLHFGNGTRLTVT.